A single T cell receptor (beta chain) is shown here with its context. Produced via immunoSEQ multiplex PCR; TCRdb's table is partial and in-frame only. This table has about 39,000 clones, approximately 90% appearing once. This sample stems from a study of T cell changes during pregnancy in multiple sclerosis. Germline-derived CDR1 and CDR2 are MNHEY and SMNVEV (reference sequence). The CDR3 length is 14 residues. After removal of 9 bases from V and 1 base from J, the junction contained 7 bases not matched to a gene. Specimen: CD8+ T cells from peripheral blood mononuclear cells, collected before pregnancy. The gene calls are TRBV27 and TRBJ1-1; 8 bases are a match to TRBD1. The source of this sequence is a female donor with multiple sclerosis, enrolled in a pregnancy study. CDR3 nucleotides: TGTGCCAGTCGACAGGGGCAAACGAACACTGAAGCTTTCTTT. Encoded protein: CASRQGQTNTEAFF.